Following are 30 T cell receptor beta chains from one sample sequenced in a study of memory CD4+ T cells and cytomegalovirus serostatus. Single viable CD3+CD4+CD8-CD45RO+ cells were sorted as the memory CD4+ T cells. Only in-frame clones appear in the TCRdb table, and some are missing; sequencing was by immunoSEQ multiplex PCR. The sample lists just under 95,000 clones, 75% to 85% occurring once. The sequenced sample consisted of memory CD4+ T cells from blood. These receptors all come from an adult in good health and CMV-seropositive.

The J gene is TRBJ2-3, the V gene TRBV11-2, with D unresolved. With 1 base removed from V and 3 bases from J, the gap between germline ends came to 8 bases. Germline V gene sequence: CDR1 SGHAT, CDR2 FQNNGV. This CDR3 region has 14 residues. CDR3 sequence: CASSLGRATDTQYF. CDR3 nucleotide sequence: TGTGCCAGCAGCTTAGGTAGGGCAACAGATACGCAGTATTTT.

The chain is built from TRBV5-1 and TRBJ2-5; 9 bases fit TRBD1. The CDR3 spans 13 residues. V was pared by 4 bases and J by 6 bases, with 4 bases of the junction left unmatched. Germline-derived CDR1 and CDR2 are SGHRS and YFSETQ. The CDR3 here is CASSVTGGQTQYF. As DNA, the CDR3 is TGCGCCAGCAGCGTGACAGGGGGGCAGACCCAGTACTTC.

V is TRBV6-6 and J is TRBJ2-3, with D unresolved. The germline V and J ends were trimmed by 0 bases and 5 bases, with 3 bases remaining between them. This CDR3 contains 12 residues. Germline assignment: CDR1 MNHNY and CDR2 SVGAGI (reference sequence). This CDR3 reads CASSYSEDTQYF. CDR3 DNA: TGTGCCAGCAGTTACTCTGAAGATACGCAGTATTTT.

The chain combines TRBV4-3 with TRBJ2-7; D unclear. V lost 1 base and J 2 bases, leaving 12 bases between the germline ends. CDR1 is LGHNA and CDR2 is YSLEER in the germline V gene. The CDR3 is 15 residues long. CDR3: CASSQAPTEAYEQYF. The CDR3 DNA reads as TGCGCCAGCAGCCAAGCGCCAACCGAAGCCTACGAGCAGTACTTC.

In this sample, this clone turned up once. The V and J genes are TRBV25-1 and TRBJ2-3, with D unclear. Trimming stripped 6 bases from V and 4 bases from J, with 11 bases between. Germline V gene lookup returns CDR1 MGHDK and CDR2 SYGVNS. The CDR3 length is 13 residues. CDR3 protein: CASRPTTPDTQYF. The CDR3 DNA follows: TGTGCCAGCAGACCCACGACGCCAGATACGCAGTATTTT.

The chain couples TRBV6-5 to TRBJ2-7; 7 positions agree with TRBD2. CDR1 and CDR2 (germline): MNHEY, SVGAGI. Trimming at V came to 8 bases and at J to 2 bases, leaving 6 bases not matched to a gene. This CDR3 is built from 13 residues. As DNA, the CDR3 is TGTGCCAGCGGGGGGGGTGGGACCTACGAGCAGTACTTC. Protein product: CASGGGGTYEQYF.

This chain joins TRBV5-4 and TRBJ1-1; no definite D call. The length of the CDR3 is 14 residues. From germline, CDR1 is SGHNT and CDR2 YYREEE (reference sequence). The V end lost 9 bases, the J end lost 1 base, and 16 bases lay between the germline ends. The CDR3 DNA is TGTGCCACTTCGATCACGCAGACGAACACTGAAGCTTTCTTT. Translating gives CATSITQTNTEAFF.

DNA for the CDR3: TGTGCCTCAGCCCGTGGGACAGCGAACACCGGGGAGCTGTTTTTT. Amino acid sequence: CASARGTANTGELFF. The rearrangement uses TRBV30 and TRBJ2-2; 7 nucleotides agree with TRBD1. The CDR3 length is 15 residues. The J segment lost 0 bases and the V segment lost 7 bases, leaving 8 bases of the junction unmatched. Germline V gene sequence: CDR1 GTSNPN, CDR2 SVGIG (reference sequence).

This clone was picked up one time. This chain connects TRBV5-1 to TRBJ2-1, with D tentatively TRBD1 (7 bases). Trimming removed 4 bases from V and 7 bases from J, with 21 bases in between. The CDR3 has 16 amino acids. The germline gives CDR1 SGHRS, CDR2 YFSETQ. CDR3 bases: TGCGCCAGCAGCGGGGGGACAACGGGACAGTTGAATGAGCAGTTCTTC. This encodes CASSGGTTGQLNEQFF.

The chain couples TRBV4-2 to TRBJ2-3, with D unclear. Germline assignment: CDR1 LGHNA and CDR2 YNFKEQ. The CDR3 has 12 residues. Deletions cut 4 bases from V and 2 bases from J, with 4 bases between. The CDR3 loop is CASSPHTDTQYF. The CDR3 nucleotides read TGTGCCAGCAGCCCCCACACAGATACGCAGTATTTT.

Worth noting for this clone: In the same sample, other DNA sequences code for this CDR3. The CDR3 sequence: CASSEGQSTDTQYF. The CDR3 DNA is TGTGCCAGCAGTGAGGGGCAGAGCACAGATACGCAGTATTTT. The V gene is TRBV6-1, the J gene TRBJ2-3, with D possibly TRBD1 on 5 matching bases. Germline V gene sequence: CDR1 MNHNS, CDR2 SASEGT. The CDR3 length is 14 residues. Trimming took off 3 bases at V and 0 bases at J, with 7 bases between the two ends.

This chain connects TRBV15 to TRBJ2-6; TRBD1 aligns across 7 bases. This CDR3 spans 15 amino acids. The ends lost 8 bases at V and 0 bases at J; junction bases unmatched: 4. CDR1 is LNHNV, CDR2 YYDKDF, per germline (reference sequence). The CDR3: CATATGNSGANVLTF. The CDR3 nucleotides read TGTGCCACCGCGACAGGGAACTCTGGGGCCAACGTCCTGACTTTC.

The CDR3 reads CSARAPFPFF. In DNA form, the CDR3 reads TGCAGTGCTAGAGCCCCCTTTCCGTTCTTC. V gene TRBV20-1 combines with J gene TRBJ2-1; D gene unclear. CDR3 length: 10 residues. V shed 1 base and J shed 15 bases, with 10 bases lying between them. Germline V gene sequence: CDR1 DFQATT, CDR2 SNEGSKA (reference sequence).

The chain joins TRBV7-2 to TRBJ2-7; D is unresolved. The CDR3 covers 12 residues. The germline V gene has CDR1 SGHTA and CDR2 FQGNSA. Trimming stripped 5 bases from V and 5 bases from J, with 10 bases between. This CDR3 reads CASSAVSDEQYF. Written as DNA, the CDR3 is TGTGCCAGCAGCGCAGTATCGGACGAGCAGTACTTC.

The CDR3 is CASSLGASNYNEQFF. The CDR3 region has the DNA TGTGCCAGCAGCCTAGGAGCATCAAATTACAATGAGCAGTTCTTC. The chain employs TRBV5-8 and TRBJ2-1; D uncertain. V lost 4 bases and J 4 bases, leaving 15 bases between the germline ends. The germline CDR1 and CDR2 sequences are SGHTS and YDEGEE. This CDR3 is 15 amino acids long. Combining the CDR3 with reference TRBV5-8 and TRBJ2-1 gives the whole variable domain EAGVTQSPTHLIKTRGQQATLRCSPISGHTSVYWYQQALGLGLQFLLWYDEGEERNRGNFPPRFSGRQFPNYSSELNVNALELEDSALYLCASSLGASNYNEQFFGPGTRLTVL.

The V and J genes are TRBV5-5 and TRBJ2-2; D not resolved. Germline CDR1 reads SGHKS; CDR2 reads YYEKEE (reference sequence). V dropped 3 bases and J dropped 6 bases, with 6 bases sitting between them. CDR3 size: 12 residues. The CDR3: CASSSRAGELFF. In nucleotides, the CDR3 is TGTGCCAGCAGCTCTCGGGCCGGGGAGCTGTTTTTT. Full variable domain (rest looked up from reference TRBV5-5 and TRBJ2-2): DAGVTQSPTHLIKTRGQQVTLRCSPISGHKSVSWYQQVLGQGPQFIFQYYEKEERGRGNFPDRFSARQFPNYSSELNVNALLLGDSALYLCASSSRAGELFFGEGSRLTVL.

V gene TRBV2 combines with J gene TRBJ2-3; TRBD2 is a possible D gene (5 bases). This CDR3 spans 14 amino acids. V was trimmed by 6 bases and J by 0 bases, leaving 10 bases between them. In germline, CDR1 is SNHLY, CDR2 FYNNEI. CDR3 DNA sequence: TGTGCCAGCAGCGATCGGACTAGCACAGATACGCAGTATTTT. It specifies CASSDRTSTDTQYF.

The CDR3 region has the DNA TGCGCCAGCAGCCAAGGGGTGGAGCGCGGGAGGCGGTTCTTC. As protein: CASSQGVERGRRFF. The chain carries TRBV4-3 and TRBJ2-1; 8 bases align to TRBD2. The CDR3 runs to 14 residues. CDR1 and CDR2 (germline): LGHNA, YSLEER. V dropped 1 base and J dropped 15; count of bases not matched to a gene: 11.

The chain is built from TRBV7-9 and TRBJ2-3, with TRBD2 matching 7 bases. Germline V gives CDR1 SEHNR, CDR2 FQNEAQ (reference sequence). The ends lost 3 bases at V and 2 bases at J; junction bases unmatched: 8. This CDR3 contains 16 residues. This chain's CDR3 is CASSFQGRAFTDTQYF. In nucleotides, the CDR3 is TGTGCCAGCAGCTTTCAAGGGAGGGCTTTCACAGATACGCAGTATTTT.

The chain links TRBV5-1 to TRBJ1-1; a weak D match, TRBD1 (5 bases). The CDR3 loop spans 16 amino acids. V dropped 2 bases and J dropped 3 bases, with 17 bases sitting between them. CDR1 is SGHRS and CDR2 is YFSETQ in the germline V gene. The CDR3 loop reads CASSFSPQGADTEAFF. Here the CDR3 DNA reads TGCGCCAGCAGCTTTTCTCCTCAAGGGGCGGACACTGAAGCTTTCTTT.

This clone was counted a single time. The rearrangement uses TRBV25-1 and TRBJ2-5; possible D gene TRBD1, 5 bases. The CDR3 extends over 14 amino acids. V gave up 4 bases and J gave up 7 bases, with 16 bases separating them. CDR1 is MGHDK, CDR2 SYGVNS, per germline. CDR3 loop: CASSVRQSPGTQYF. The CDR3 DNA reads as TGTGCCAGCAGTGTACGACAGTCCCCAGGGACCCAGTACTTC.

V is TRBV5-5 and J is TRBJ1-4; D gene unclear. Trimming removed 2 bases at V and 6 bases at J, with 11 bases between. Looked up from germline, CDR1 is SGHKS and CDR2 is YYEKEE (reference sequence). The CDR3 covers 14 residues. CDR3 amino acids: CASSFRSGDEKLFF. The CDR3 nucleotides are TGTGCCAGCAGCTTTAGGTCCGGGGATGAAAAACTGTTTTTT.

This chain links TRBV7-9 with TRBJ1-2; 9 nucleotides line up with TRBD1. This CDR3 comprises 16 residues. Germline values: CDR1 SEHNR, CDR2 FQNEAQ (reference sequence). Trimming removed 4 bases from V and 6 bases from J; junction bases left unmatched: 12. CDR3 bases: TGTGCCAGCAGCTCAATAACCGGGACAGGGTTAAATGGCTACACCTTC. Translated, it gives CASSSITGTGLNGYTF.

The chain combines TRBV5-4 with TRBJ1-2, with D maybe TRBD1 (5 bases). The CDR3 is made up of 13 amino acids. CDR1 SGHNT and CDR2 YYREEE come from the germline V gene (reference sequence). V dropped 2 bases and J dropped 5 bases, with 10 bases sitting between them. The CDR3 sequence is CASSFHGGYGYTF. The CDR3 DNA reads TGTGCCAGCAGCTTCCACGGGGGGTATGGCTACACCTTC.

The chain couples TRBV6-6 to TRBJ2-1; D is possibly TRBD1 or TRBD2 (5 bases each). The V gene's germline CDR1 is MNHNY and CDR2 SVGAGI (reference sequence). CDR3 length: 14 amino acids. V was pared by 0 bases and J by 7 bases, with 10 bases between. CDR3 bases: TGTGCCAGCAGTTACTCGGGGGTTGGGAATGAGCAGTTCTTC. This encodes CASSYSGVGNEQFF.

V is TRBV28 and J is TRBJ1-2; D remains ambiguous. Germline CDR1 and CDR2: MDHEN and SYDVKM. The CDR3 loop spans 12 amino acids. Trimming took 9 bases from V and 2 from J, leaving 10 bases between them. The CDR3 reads CASRYANYGYTF. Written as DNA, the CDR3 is TGTGCCAGTAGGTACGCCAACTATGGCTACACCTTC.

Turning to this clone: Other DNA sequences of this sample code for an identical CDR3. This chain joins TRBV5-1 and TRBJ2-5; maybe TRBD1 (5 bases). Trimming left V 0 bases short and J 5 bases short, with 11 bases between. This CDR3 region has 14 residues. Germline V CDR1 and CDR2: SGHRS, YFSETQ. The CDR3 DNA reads TGCGCCAGCAGCTTGGGGCAGGGCCAGGAGACCCAGTACTTC. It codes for CASSLGQGQETQYF.

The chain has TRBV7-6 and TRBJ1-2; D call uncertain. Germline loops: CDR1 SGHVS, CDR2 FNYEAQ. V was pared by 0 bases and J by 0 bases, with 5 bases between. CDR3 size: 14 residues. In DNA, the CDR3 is TGTGCCAGCAGCTTAGCAGGAGCTAACTATGGCTACACCTTC. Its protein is CASSLAGANYGYTF.

The DNA for the CDR3 is TGTGCCAGCAGTTTGCCGGCTAGCGGCGAGCAGTACTTC. Translated: CASSLPASGEQYF. J is TRBJ2-7 and V is TRBV28, with TRBD2 matching 7 bases. Trimming cost V 3 bases and J 6 bases; bases outside gene matches: 5. The CDR3 sequence is 13 residues long. CDR1 MDHEN and CDR2 SYDVKM come from the germline V gene. Filled out from reference TRBV28 and TRBJ2-7, the complete variable domain reads DVKVTQSSRYLVKRTGEKVFLECVQDMDHENMFWYRQDPGLGLRLIYFSYDVKMKEKGDIPEGYSVSREKKERFSLILESASTNQTSMYLCASSLPASGEQYFGPGTRLTVT.

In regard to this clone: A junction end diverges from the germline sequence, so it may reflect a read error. CDR3 nucleotide sequence: TGTGCCAGCAGCGGGACAGCCTCGGAATTAGCCTTC. As protein: CASSGTASELAF. V usage is TRBV11-2 and J usage is TRBJ1-2; 7 nucleotides line up with TRBD1. The V gene's germline CDR1 is SGHAT and CDR2 FQNNGV. This CDR3 has 12 amino acids.